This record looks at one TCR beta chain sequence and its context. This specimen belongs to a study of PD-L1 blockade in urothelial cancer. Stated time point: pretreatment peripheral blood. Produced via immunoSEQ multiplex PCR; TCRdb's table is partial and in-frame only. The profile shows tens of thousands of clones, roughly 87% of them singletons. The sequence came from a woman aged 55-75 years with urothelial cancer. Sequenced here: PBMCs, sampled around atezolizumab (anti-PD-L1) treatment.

In DNA, the CDR3 is TGTGCCAGCAGCCTGACAGGGGAGGCCTACGAGCAGTACTTC. Its translation is CASSLTGEAYEQYF. The chain combines TRBV7-9 with TRBJ2-7, with 8 bases identical to TRBD1. Germline values: CDR1 SEHNR, CDR2 FQNEAQ (reference sequence). The CDR3 runs 14 residues. Germline trimming cut 5 bases from V and 2 bases from J; bases unmatched to any gene: 5.